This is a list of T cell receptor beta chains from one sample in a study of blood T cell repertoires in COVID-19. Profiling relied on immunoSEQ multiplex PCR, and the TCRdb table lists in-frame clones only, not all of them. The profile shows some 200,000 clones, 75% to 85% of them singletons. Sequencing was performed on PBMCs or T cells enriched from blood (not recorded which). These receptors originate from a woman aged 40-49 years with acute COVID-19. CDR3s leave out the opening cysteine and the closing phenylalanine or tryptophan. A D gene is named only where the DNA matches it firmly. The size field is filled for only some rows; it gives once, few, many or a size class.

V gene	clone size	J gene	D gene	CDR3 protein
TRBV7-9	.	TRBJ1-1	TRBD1	ASSFKTGMSNTEAF
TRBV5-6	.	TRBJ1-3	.	ASSLVEDSGNTIY
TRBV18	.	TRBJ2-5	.	ASSPTGQRQETQY
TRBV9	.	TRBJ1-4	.	ASSAGYGAEKLF
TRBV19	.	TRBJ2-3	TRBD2	ASSLVLSSGRDTQY
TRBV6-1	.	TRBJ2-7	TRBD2	ASSEAGGAVGGRTDEQY
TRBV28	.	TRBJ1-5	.	ASSPGEGLRQPQH
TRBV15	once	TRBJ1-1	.	ATSRRDNAGTEAF
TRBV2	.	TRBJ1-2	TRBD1	ASSARGLYGYT
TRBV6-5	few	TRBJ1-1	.	ASSYGRGDTEAF
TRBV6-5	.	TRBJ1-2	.	ASSVVQGPYGYT
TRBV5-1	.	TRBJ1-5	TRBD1	ASRPQTGESQPQH
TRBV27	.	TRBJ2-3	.	ASSLGQSTDTQY
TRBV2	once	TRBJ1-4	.	ASSLDRAANEKLF
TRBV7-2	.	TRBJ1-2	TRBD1	ASSSSGGRNYGYT
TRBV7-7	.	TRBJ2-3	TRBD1	ASSLGTGKTDTQY
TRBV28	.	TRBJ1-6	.	ATYRVNSPLH
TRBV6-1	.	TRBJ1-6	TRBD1	ASSGLGQGAQSYNSPLH
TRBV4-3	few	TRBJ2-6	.	ASSQDGSGANVLT
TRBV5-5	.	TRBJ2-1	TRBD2	ASSLGAGEVYNEQF
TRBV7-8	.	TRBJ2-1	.	ASSFIGMVGEQF
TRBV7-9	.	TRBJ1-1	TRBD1	ASSLEAGGLNTEAF
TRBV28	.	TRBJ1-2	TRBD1	ASRTGYGYT
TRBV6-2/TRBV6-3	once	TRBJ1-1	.	ASSYHEGTEAF
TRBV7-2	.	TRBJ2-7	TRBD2	ASSPLRRASGRREQY
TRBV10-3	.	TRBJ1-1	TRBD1	AIRLTGDDTEAF
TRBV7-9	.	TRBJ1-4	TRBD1	ASSSGTGAPLGEKLF
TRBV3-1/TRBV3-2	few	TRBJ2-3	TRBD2	ASSQGRGGHADTQY
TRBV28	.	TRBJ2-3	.	ASRQGTAQY
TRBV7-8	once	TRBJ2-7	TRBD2	ASSRAGAHEQY
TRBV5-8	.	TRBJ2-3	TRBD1	ASSLGWTGSTDTQY
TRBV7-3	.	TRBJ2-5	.	ASSSIRGQQETQY
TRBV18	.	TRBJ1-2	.	ASSPEDSFRAYGYT
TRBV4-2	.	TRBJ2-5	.	ASSQVGTVGPQETQY
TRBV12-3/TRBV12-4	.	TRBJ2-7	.	AIGGLRPYEQY
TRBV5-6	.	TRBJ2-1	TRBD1	ASTGRDRGRYNEQF
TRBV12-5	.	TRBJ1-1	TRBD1	ASGINDRGRAF
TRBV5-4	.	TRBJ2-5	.	ASSLIRTGQETQY
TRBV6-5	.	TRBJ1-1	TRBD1	ASSPDRAKNTEAF
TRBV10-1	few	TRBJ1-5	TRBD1	ASSEPRPARDRKSQPQH
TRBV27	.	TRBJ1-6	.	ASSPEHRNSPLH
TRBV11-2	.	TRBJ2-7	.	ASSLTGSHEQY
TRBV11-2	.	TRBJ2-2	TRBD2	ASSFERGVGELF
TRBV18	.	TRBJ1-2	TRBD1	ASSRRDRIHNYGYT
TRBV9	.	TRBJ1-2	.	ASSVIGEYGYT
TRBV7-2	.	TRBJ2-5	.	ASSYGGGSGTQY
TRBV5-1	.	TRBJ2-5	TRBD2	ASSFNPGLAGVETQY
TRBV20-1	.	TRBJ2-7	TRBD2	SASLPSGVGEQY
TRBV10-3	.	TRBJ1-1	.	AISENLNTEAF
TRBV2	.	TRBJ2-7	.	ASSGEGRHEQY
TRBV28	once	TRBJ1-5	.	ASLQAPDEPQH
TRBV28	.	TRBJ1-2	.	ASSFSRGGILSYGYT